Reported below is one T cell receptor (beta chain). The PCR ran on 60 Vbeta and 13 Jbeta primers. The table came from immunoSEQ multiplex PCR; TCRdb's copy has only in-frame clones and leaves some out. The table includes some 150,000 clones, about three quarters detected once. These data come from a study of cytomegalovirus exposure and HLA in healthy donors. Study background: Counted in an early data release were some 81 million unique TCRs from HLA-typed donors.

V lost 2 bases and J lost 1, with 10 bases in between. Germline V gene lookup returns CDR1 SGHRS and CDR2 YFSETQ. The CDR3 loop spans 14 amino acids. Sequenced: PBMCs. This chain joins TRBV5-1 and TRBJ2-7; D gene unclear. The receptor's source is a man aged 35 to 55 in good health and CMV-seropositive. This CDR3 is CASSLLTASYEQYF. CDR3 in DNA: TGCGCCAGCAGCTTATTAACAGCTTCCTACGAGCAGTACTTC.